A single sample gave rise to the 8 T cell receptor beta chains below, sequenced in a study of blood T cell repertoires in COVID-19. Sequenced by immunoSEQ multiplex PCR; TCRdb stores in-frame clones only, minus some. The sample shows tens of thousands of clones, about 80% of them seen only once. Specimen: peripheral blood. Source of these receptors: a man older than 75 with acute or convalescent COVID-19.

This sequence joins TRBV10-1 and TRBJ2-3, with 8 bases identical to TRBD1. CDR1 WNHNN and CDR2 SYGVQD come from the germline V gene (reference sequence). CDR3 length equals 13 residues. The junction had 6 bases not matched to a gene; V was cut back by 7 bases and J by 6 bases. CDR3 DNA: TGCGCCAGCACTCCCGGACAGGGTGATACGCAGTATTTT. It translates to CASTPGQGDTQYF.

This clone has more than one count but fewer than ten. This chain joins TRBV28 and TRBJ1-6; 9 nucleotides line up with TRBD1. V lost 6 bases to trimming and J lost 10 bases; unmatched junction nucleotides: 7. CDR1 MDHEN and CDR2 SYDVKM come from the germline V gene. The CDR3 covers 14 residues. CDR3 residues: CASRLGQGHSPLHF. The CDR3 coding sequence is TGTGCCAGCAGACTCGGACAGGGGCACTCACCCCTCCACTTT.

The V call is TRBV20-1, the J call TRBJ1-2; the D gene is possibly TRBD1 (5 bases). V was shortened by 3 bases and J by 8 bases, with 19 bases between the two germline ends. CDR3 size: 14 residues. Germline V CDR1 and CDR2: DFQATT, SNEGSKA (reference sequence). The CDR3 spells CSASVGRGRDGYTF. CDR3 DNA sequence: TGCAGTGCTAGTGTGGGGAGGGGCCGGGACGGCTACACCTTC.

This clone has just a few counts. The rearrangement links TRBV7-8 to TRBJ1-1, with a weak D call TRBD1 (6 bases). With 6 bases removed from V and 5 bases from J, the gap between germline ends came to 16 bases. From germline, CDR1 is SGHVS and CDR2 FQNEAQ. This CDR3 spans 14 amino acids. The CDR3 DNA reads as TGTGCCAGCAGTTCAGGGTGGCAGGGGACTGAAGCTTTCTTT. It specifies CASSSGWQGTEAFF.

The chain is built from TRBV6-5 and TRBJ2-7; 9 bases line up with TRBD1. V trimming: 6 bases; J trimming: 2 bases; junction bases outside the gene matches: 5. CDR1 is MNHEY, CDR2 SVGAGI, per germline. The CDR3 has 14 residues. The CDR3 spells CASSPGQGAYEQYF. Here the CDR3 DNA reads TGTGCCAGCAGCCCGGGACAGGGTGCCTACGAGCAGTACTTC.

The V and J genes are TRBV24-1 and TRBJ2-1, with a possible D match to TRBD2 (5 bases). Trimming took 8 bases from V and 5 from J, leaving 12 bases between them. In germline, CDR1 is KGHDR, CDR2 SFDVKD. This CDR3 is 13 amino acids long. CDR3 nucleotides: TGTGCCACCACACGGGGAAACGACAATGAGCAGTTCTTC. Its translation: CATTRGNDNEQFF.

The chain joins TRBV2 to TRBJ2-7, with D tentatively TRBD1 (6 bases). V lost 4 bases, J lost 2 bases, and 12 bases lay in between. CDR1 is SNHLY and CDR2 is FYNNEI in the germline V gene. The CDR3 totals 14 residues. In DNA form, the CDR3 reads TGTGCCAGCAGTGTTCAGGGGACCCCCTACGAGCAGTACTTC. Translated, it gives CASSVQGTPYEQYF.

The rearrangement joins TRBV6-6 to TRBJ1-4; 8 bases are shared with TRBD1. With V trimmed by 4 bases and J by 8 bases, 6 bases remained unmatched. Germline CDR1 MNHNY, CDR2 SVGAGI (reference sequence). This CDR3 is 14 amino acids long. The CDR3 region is CASSSQGAEEKLFF. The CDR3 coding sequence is TGTGCCAGCAGTTCCCAGGGGGCGGAGGAAAAACTGTTTTTT.